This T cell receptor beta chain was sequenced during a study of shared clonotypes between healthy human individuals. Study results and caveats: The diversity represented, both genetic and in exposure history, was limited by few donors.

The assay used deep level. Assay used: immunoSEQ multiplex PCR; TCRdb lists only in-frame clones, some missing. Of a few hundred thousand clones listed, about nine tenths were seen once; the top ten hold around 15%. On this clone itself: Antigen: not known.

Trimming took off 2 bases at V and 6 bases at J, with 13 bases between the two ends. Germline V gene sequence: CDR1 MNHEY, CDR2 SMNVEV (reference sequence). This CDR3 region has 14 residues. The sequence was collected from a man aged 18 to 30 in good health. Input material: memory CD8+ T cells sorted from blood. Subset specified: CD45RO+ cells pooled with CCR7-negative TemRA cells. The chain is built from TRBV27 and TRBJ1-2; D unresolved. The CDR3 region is CASSLGLGEDGYTF. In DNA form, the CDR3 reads TGTGCCAGCAGTTTAGGACTCGGGGAGGATGGCTACACCTTC.